The T cell receptor beta chain described here comes from a study of blood T cell repertoires in COVID-19. Overall study: Collection of acute and convalescent COVID-19 samples took place in the United States, Italy and Spain. Nucleic acid was either cDNA or gDNA, and it came from T cells, B-cell-depleted T cells, or PBMCs.

The authors' processing: Quantification of nucleated cells was approximated via reference gene primer amplification. Libraries were prepared by immunoSEQ multiplex PCR; TCRdb keeps only in-frame clonotypes and omits some of them. V, J and clone size reflect that table, while D and trimming were determined from the DNA. Among tens of thousands of clones, about nine tenths were seen once, and the ten largest hold approximately 6.3%. Trimming stripped 3 bases from V and 6 bases from J, with 15 bases between. Germline V CDR1 and CDR2: LNHDA, SQIVND (reference sequence). This CDR3 comprises 15 residues. The source is a woman older than 75 with active COVID-19. Sample: peripheral blood. This chain joins TRBV19 and TRBJ2-4, with D maybe TRBD1 (7 bases). CDR3 coding DNA: TGTGCCAGTAGTATTCCCAGGCAGGGGGGAAACATTCAGTACTTC. It specifies CASSIPRQGGNIQYF.